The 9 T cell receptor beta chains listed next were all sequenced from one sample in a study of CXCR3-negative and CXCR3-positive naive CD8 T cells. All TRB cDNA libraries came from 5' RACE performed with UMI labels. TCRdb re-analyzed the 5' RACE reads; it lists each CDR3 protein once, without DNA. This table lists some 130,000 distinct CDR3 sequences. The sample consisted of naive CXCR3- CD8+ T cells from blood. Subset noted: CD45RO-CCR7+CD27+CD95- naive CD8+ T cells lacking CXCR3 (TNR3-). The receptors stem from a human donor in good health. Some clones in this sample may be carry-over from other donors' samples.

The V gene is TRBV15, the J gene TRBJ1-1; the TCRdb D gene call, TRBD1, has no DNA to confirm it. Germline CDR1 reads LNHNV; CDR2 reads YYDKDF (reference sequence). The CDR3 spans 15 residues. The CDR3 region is CATSRDRVMSTEAFF.

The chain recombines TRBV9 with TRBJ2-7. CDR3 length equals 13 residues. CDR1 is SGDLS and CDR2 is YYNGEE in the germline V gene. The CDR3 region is CASSVVTDGEQYF.

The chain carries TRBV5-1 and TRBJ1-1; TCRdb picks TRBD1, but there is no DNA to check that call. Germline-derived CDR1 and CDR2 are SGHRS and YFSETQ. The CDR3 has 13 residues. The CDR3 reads CASSLGQGIEAFF.

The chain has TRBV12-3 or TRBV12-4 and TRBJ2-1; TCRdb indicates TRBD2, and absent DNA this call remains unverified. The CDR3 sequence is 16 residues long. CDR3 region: CASSFPGLAENNEQFF.

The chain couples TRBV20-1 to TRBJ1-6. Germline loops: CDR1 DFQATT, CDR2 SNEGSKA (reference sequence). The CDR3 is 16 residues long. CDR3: CSARDLLGNYNSPLHF.

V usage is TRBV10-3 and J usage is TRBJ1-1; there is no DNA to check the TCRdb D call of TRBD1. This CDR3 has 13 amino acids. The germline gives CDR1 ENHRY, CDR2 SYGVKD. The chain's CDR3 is CAIRRTGGSEAFF.

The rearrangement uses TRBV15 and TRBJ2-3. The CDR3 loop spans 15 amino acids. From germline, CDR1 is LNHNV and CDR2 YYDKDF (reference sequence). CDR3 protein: CATSREGTYTDTQYF.

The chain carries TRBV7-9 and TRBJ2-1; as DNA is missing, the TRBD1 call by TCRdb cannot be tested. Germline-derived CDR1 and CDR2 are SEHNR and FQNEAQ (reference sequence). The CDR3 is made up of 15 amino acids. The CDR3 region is CASRDSQSSYNEQFF.

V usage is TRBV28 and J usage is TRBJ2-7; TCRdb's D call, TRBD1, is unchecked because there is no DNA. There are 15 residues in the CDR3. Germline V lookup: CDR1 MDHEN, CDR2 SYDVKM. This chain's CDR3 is CASSPGTRGSYEQYF.